This T cell receptor beta chain stems from a study of T-cell reconstitution after alpha-beta-depleted transplantation in children. The library targeted TCRbeta and was prepared with unique molecular identifiers. From the PCR reads, TCRdb called clonotypes with MiXCR, one entry per CDR3 protein. The sample yields a few hundred thousand distinct CDR3 sequences, 10% to 15% seen once. As to this clonotype: Its antigen is not identified.

The germline V and J ends were trimmed by 3 bases and 2 bases, with 11 bases remaining between them. Germline assignment: CDR1 MNHEY and CDR2 SVGAGI. CDR3 length equals 15 residues. Study findings and constraints: Roughly two months post-transplant, alpha-beta T cells reportedly originated from several hundred graft clones that had expanded. Certain patients had high TCRbeta diversity at day 60, and it came from recipient T cells and thymic progenitors that survived.

This chain uses TRBV6-5 with TRBJ1-5; maybe TRBD1 (6 bases). The sequence derives from a male patient aged 5 to 17 who had a stem cell transplant for acute myeloid leukemia, so the T cells may come from the graft donor. Sequenced here: PBMCs, mostly from graft donor cells, sampled 360 days after TCRalphabeta/CD19-depleted stem cell transplant. The CDR3 loop is CASSYWAGGNQPQHF. CDR3 in DNA: TGTGCCAGCAGTTATTGGGCAGGGGGCAATCAGCCCCAGCATTTT.